One sample yielded the 8 T cell receptor beta chains listed below, sequenced in a study of shared clonotypes between healthy human individuals. Here immunoSEQ multiplex PCR was the method, and the copy in TCRdb shows in-frame clones only, minus some. Found here are some 2.3 million clones, 93% of them singletons; the top ten hold 0.35% to 0.5%. The specimen sequenced was naive CD4+ T cells from PBMCs. Subset meaning: CD45RA+ positively selected. These receptors all come from a man younger than 30 in good health. Some clones in this sample may be carry-over from other donors' samples.

The chain is built from TRBV6-1 and TRBJ2-1; tentatively, D is TRBD1 (6 bases). CDR3 size: 11 residues. Germline CDR1 is MNHNS and CDR2 is SASEGT. With 11 bases removed from V and 4 bases from J, the gap between germline ends came to 9 bases. The CDR3, as DNA: TGTGCCGGTCAGGGGTACAATGAGCAGTTCTTC. Translated, it gives CAGQGYNEQFF.

Turning to this clone: Other nucleotide sequences in the sample specify the same CDR3. The V call is TRBV6-1, the J call TRBJ1-5, with D maybe TRBD1 (5 bases). Germline V gives CDR1 MNHNS, CDR2 SASEGT. The CDR3 extends over 13 amino acids. Trimming left V 4 bases short and J 5 bases short, with 9 bases between. The CDR3 nucleotides read TGTGCCAGCAGTGCCGGGGGATATCAGCCCCAGCATTTT. It codes for CASSAGGYQPQHF.

The chain couples TRBV18 to TRBJ2-1; D ambiguous. Germline V gene data show CDR1 as KGHSH and CDR2 as LQKENI. V lost 2 bases and J lost 0, with 8 bases in between. This CDR3 has 15 amino acids. The chain's CDR3 is CASSPSGPSYNEQFF. The CDR3 DNA sequence: TGTGCCAGCTCACCATCTGGGCCCTCCTACAATGAGCAGTTCTTC.

The V and J genes are TRBV5-1 and TRBJ1-1; the D gene is possibly TRBD1 (6 bases). The V gene's germline CDR1 is SGHRS and CDR2 YFSETQ. This CDR3 is 12 amino acids long. The ends were cut back, 2 bases at V and 11 bases at J, with 13 bases in the middle. CDR3: CASSFTGLQAFF. The CDR3, as DNA: TGCGCCAGCAGCTTTACAGGGTTGCAGGCTTTCTTT. The whole variable domain, remainder taken from reference TRBV5-1 and TRBJ1-1, is KAGVTQTPRYLIKTRGQQVTLSCSPISGHRSVSWYQQTPGQGLQFLFEYFSETQRNKGNFPGRFSGRQFSNSRSEMNVSTLELGDSALYLCASSFTGLQAFFGQGTRLTVV.

J is TRBJ2-1 and V is TRBV27, with TRBD2 identical over 12 bases. V lost 6 bases and J lost 8; bases outside the gene matches: 5. Germline V gives CDR1 MNHEY, CDR2 SMNVEV (reference sequence). CDR3 length: 14 residues. DNA for the CDR3: TGTGCCAGCAGGCGGACTAGCGGGGTGTATGAGCAGTTCTTC. This translates into CASRRTSGVYEQFF.

The chain combines TRBV28 with TRBJ1-1; 10 nucleotides align to TRBD1. The germline CDR1 and CDR2 sequences are MDHEN and SYDVKM. Germline trimming cut 5 bases from V and 5 bases from J; bases unmatched to any gene: 8. The CDR3 has 15 amino acids. CDR3 sequence (DNA): TGTGCCAGCAGTGAAGGACAGGGGGTCGGGACTGAAGCTTTCTTT. Residues: CASSEGQGVGTEAFF.

In its sample, this clone was seen once. The V and J genes are TRBV5-1 and TRBJ2-4; 12 bases are a match to TRBD2. The CDR3 contains 16 residues. Germline trimming cut 0 bases from V and 8 bases from J; bases unmatched to any gene: 6. Germline V gene sequence: CDR1 SGHRS, CDR2 YFSETQ. The CDR3 protein is CASSLGLAGADDIQYF. As DNA, the CDR3 is TGCGCCAGCAGCTTGGGACTAGCGGGAGCTGATGACATTCAGTACTTC.

With respect to this clone: One end of the junction fails to match germline, which may point to a read error. This chain joins TRBV11-2 and TRBJ1-2, with 8 positions matching TRBD1. This CDR3 has 12 residues. CDR1 is SGHAT and CDR2 is FQNNGV in the germline V gene. The CDR3 coding sequence is TGTGCCAGCAGCTTAGGGGCCCAGGGGGCGGTGTTC. This translates into CASSLGAQGAVF.